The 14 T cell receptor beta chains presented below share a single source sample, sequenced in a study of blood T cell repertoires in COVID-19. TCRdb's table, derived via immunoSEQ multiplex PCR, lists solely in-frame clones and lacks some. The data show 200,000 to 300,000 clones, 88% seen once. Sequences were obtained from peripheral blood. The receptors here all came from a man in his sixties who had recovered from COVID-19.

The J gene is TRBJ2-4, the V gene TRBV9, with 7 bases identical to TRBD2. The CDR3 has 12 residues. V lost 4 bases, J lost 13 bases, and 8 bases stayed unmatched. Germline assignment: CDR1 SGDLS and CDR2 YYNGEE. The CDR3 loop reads CASSSPGGRQYF. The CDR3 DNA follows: TGTGCCAGCAGCTCCCCGGGGGGAAGACAGTACTTC.

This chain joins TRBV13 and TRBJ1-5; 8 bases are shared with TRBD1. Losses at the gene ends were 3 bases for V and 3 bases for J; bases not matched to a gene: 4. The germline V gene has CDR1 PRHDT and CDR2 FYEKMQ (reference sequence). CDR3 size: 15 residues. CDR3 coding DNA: TGTGCCAGCAGCTTTGGGACAGGCTCCAATCAGCCCCAGCATTTT. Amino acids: CASSFGTGSNQPQHF.

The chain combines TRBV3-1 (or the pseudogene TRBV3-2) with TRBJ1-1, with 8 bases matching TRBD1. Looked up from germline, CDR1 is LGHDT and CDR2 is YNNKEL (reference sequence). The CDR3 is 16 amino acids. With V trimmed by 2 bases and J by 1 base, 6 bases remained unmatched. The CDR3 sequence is CASSQQGARGNTEAFF. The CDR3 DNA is TGTGCCAGCAGCCAACAGGGGGCCCGGGGGAACACTGAAGCTTTCTTT.

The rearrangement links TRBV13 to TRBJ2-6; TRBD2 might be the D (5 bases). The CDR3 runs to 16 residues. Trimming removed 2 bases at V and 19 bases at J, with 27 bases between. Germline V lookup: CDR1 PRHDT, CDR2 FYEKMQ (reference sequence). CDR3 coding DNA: TGTGCCAGCAGCTTACTCTCGTCCACCCTAGCTAGGGCCGGAACTTTC. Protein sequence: CASSLLSSTLARAGTF.

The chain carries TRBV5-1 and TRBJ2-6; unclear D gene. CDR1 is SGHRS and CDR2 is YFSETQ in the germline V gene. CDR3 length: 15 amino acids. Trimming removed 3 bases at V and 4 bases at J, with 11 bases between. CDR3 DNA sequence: TGCGCCAGCAGCTCCTCTACCGCCGGGGCCAACGTCCTGACTTTC. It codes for CASSSSTAGANVLTF.

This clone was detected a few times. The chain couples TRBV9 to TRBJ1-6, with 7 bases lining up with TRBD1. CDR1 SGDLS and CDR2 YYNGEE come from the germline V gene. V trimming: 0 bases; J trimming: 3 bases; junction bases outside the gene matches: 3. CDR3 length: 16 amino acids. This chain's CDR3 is CASSVGGQNYNSPLHF. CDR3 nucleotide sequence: TGTGCCAGCAGCGTAGGGGGACAGAACTATAATTCACCCCTCCACTTT.

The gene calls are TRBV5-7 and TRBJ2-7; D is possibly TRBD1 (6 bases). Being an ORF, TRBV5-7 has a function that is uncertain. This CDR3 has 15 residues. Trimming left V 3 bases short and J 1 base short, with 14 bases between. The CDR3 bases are TGTGCCAGCAGCTGGCAACAGGGCCGGTCCTACGAGCAGTACTTC. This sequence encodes CASSWQQGRSYEQYF.

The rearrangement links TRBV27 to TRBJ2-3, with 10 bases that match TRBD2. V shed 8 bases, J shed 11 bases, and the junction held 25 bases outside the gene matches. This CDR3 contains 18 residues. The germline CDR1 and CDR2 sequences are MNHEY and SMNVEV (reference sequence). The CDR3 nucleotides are TGTGCCAGCTACCCCCGCTCGTCGAGCGGGGGGGTTCTTGTAGGGCAGTATTTT. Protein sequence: CASYPRSSSGGVLVGQYF.

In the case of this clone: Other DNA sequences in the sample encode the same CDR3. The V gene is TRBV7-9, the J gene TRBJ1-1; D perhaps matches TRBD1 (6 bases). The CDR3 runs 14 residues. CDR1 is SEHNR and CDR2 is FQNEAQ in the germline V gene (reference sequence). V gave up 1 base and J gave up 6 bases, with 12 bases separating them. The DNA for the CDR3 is TGTGCCAGCAGCTTAGGGCAGGGGTTCGCTGAAGCTTTCTTT. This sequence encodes CASSLGQGFAEAFF.

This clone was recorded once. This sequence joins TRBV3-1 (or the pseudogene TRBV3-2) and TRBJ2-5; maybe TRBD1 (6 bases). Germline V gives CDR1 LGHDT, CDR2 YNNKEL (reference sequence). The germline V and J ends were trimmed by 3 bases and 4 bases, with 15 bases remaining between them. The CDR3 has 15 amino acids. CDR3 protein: CASSQDKQGRETQYF. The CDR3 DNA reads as TGTGCCAGCAGCCAGGACAAACAGGGTCGAGAGACCCAGTACTTC.

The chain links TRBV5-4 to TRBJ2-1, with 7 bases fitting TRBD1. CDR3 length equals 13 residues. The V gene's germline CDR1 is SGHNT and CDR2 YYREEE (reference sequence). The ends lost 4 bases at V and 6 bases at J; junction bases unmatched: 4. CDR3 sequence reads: CASSRQGPNEQFF. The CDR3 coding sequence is TGTGCCAGCAGCAGACAGGGACCCAATGAGCAGTTCTTC.

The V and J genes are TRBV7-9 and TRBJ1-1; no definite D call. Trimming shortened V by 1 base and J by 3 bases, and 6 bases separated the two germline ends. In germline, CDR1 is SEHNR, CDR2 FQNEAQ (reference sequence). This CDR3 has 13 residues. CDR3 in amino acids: CASSLESHTEAFF. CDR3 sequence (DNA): TGTGCCAGCAGCTTAGAGAGCCACACTGAAGCTTTCTTT.

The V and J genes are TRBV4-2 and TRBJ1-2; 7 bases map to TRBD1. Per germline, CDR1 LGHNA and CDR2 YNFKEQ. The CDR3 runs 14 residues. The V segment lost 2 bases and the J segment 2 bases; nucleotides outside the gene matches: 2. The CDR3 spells CASSQRTGNYGYTF. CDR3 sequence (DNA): TGTGCCAGCAGCCAAAGGACAGGAAACTATGGCTACACCTTC.

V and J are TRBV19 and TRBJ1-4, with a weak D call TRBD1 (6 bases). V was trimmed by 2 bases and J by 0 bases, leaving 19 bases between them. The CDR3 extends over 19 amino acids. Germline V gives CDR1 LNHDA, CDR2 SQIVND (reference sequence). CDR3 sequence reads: CASSILPGTQIATNEKLFF. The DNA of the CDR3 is TGTGCCAGTAGTATACTCCCCGGGACACAAATCGCAACTAATGAAAAACTGTTTTTT.